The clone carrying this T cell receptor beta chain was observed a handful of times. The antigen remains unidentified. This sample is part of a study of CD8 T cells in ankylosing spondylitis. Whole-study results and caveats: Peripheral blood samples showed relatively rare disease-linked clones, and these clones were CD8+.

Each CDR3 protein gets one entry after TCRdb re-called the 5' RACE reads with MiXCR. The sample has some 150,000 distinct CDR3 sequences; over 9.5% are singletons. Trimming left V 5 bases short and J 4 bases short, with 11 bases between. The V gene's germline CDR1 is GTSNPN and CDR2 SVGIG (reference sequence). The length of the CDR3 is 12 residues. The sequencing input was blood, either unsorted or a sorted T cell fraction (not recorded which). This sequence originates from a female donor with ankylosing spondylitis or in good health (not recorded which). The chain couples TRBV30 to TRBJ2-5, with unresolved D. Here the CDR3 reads CAWAPGGETQYF. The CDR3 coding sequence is TGTGCCTGGGCGCCAGGCGGAGAGACCCAGTACTTC.